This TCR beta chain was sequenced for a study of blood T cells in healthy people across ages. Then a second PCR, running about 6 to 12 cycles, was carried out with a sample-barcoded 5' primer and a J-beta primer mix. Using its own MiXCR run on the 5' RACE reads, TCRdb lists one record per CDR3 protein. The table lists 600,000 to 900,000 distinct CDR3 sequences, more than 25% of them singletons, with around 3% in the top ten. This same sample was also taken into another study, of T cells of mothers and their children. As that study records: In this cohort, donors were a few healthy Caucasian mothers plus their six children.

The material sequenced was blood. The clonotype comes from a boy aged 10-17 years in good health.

The CDR3 reads CASSFSGVGYYGYTF. The CDR3 DNA is TGTGCCAGCAGCTTTTCCGGCGTGGGATACTATGGCTACACCTTC. The chain couples TRBV11-1 to TRBJ1-2, with D hard to call. Germline V lookup: CDR1 SGHAT, CDR2 FQDESV (reference sequence). Deletions cut 3 bases from V and 3 bases from J, with 14 bases between. There are 15 residues in the CDR3.